One sample yielded the 27 T cell receptor beta chains listed below, sequenced in a study of OX40 agonist ivuxolimab in advanced cancers. Clones were read by immunoSEQ multiplex PCR, and TCRdb kept only the in-frame ones, dropping some. Of roughly 56,000 clones in the sample, about 82% were seen once. The source was CD4+ or CD8+ T cells sorted from blood, collected in a trial of the OX40 agonist ivuxolimab. These receptors were taken from an adult with an advanced solid tumor such as melanoma, head and neck, liver or kidney cancer.

V is TRBV7-6 and J is TRBJ2-5, with D possibly being TRBD1 (6 bases). Trimming took off 4 bases at V and 5 bases at J, with 11 bases between the two ends. Germline values: CDR1 SGHVS, CDR2 FNYEAQ. CDR3 length: 13 residues. The CDR3 bases are TGTGCCAGCAGCTATCGTAGGGGGGAGACCCAGTACTTC. The encoded protein is CASSYRRGETQYF.

V gene TRBV6-1 combines with J gene TRBJ1-2; no reliable D call. Germline-derived CDR1 and CDR2 are MNHNS and SASEGT. V was shortened by 6 bases and J by 2 bases, with 4 bases between the two germline ends. This CDR3 has 11 amino acids. This chain's CDR3 is CASSLNYGYTF. The CDR3, as DNA: TGTGCCAGCAGCCTGAACTATGGCTACACCTTC.

The genes are TRBV19 and TRBJ2-4; a possible D gene is TRBD1 (6 bases). In germline, CDR1 is LNHDA, CDR2 SQIVND (reference sequence). The CDR3 consists of 15 residues. V lost 7 bases to trimming and J lost 6 bases, with 19 bases between them. The CDR3: CASTPPEQGANIQYF. The DNA of the CDR3 is TGTGCCAGTACTCCTCCGGAACAGGGTGCAAACATTCAGTACTTC.

The chain employs TRBV5-6 and TRBJ2-3; D is perhaps TRBD2 (6 bases). The germline gives CDR1 SGHDT, CDR2 YYEEEE. V was trimmed by 4 bases and J by 0 bases, leaving 9 bases between them. CDR3 length: 14 residues. CDR3 DNA sequence: TGTGCCAGCAGCCCCGGGAGAAGCACAGATACGCAGTATTTT. Translated: CASSPGRSTDTQYF.

This clone was seen a single time. The V gene is TRBV9, the J gene TRBJ2-1; no clear D gene. The germline gives CDR1 SGDLS, CDR2 YYNGEE. Trimming took 0 bases from V and 4 from J, leaving 11 bases between them. This CDR3 spans 15 amino acids. CDR3 bases: TGTGCCAGCAGCGTAGGAGTGGTGCGGTACAATGAGCAGTTCTTC. Protein sequence: CASSVGVVRYNEQFF.

The V call is TRBV2, the J call TRBJ1-2, with 9 bases fitting TRBD1. The trim removed 6 bases at V and 8 bases at J, leaving 13 bases unmatched. This CDR3 is built from 15 residues. Looked up from germline, CDR1 is SNHLY and CDR2 is FYNNEI. Written as DNA, the CDR3 is TGTGCCAGCAGGACAACCGGGACAGGGAGACGAGGCTACACCTTC. It codes for CASRTTGTGRRGYTF.

The chain is built from TRBV7-3 and TRBJ1-2; possibly TRBD1 for D (6 bases). The V gene lost 5 bases and the J gene lost 1 base, with 20 bases spanning the gap. The CDR3 length is 17 residues. Per the germline V gene, CDR1 is SGHTA and CDR2 is FQGTGA. The CDR3 loop reads CASSPAGGRTDNYGYTF. The CDR3 DNA reads TGTGCCAGCAGCCCAGCTGGGGGTCGGACAGATAACTATGGCTACACCTTC.

V gene TRBV5-4 combines with J gene TRBJ1-1; D is perhaps TRBD1 (5 bases). The CDR3 extends over 16 amino acids. V was cut by 4 bases and J by 7 bases, with 23 bases left in between. From germline, CDR1 is SGHNT and CDR2 YYREEE (reference sequence). The CDR3 nucleotides read TGTGCCAGCAGCAATCCCGGGACGGGGGGTAGAGTTGAAGCTTTCTTT. Encoded protein: CASSNPGTGGRVEAFF.

This chain links TRBV7-9 with TRBJ2-3; 7 bases align to TRBD1. From germline, CDR1 is SEHNR and CDR2 FQNEAQ (reference sequence). The CDR3 has 14 amino acids. J lost 2 bases, V lost 7 bases, and 6 bases had no gene match. CDR3 loop: CASTSDRSTDTQYF. In nucleotides, the CDR3 is TGTGCCAGCACCTCGGACAGGTCCACAGATACGCAGTATTTT.

The rearrangement links TRBV7-9 to TRBJ1-1; maybe TRBD1 (6 bases). Per germline, CDR1 SEHNR and CDR2 FQNEAQ (reference sequence). This CDR3 contains 14 residues. The ends were cut back, 5 bases at V and 5 bases at J, with 15 bases in the middle. CDR3 sequence: CASSLEGGGTEAFF. In DNA form, the CDR3 reads TGTGCCAGCAGCCTAGAAGGGGGAGGAACTGAAGCTTTCTTT. Full variable domain (outside the CDR3, taken from reference TRBV7-9 and TRBJ1-1): DTGVSQNPRHKITKRGQNVTFRCDPISEHNRLYWYRQTLGQGPEFLTYFQNEAQLEKSRLLSDRFSAERPKGSFSTLEIQRTEQGDSAMYLCASSLEGGGTEAFFGQGTRLTVV.

As concerns this clone: A junction end diverges from the germline sequence, so it may reflect a read error. This sequence joins TRBV6-1 and TRBJ1-6; D is unresolved. The CDR3 totals 10 residues. CDR1 is MNHNS and CDR2 is SASEGT in the germline V gene. CDR3 sequence reads: CASSEYRTLF. In DNA form, the CDR3 reads TGTGCCAGCAGTGAATACCGGACGTTATTT.

The CDR3 region is CASRAVSTGNYGYTF. The CDR3 nucleotides are TGTGCCAGTAGGGCGGTCTCGACGGGAAACTATGGCTACACCTTC. The chain uses TRBV19 and TRBJ1-2; no clear D. With 6 bases removed from V and 2 bases from J, the gap between germline ends came to 16 bases. The CDR3 consists of 15 residues. CDR1 LNHDA and CDR2 SQIVND come from the germline V gene (reference sequence).

The chain links TRBV6-5 to TRBJ2-1, with 11 bases lining up with TRBD2. V shed 6 bases, J shed 8 bases, and the junction held 9 bases outside the gene matches. The CDR3 totals 15 residues. The germline CDR1 and CDR2 sequences are MNHEY and SVGAGI. The CDR3 sequence: CASSWTGLAVYEQFF. CDR3 nucleotides: TGTGCCAGCAGCTGGACGGGACTAGCGGTCTATGAGCAGTTCTTC.

This chain links TRBV28 with TRBJ1-3; TRBD1 matches 7 bases. There are 15 residues in the CDR3. The germline V gene encodes CDR1 MDHEN and CDR2 SYDVKM. V dropped 11 bases and J dropped 0; count of bases not matched to a gene: 10. The CDR3 protein is CAAAGQANSGNTIYF. CDR3 bases: TGTGCCGCAGCCGGACAGGCGAACTCTGGAAACACCATATATTTT. The variable domain in full, with the rest retrieved from reference TRBV28 and TRBJ1-3, is DVKVTQSSRYLVKRTGEKVFLECVQDMDHENMFWYRQDPGLGLRLIYFSYDVKMKEKGDIPEGYSVSREKKERFSLILESASTNQTSMYLCAAAGQANSGNTIYFGEGSWLTVV.

This sequence joins TRBV6-1 and TRBJ2-7, with TRBD1 identical over 8 bases. Germline lookup yields CDR1 MNHNS and CDR2 SASEGT. The CDR3 length is 13 residues. Losses at the gene ends were 11 bases for V and 2 bases for J; bases not matched to a gene: 8. In nucleotides, the CDR3 is TGTGCCGGTAAGGGACAGGACACCTACGAGCAGTACTTC. Translating gives CAGKGQDTYEQYF.

The chain carries TRBV6-5 and TRBJ2-3, with D perhaps TRBD1 or TRBD2 (6 bases each). Trimming took 7 bases from V and 4 from J, leaving 18 bases between them. In germline, CDR1 is MNHEY, CDR2 SVGAGI. The CDR3 loop spans 15 amino acids. Written as DNA, the CDR3 is TGTGCCAGCACCTCACAGGGTTGGGGGGCAGATACGCAGTATTTT. Protein sequence: CASTSQGWGADTQYF.

The chain joins TRBV5-1 to TRBJ2-3, with 13 positions matching TRBD2. The CDR3 runs to 17 residues. Germline V gene lookup returns CDR1 SGHRS and CDR2 YFSETQ. V dropped 0 bases and J dropped 3; count of bases not matched to a gene: 4. The CDR3 sequence is CASSLGLAGGTTDTQYF. The CDR3 coding sequence is TGCGCCAGCAGCTTGGGACTAGCGGGGGGAACAACAGATACGCAGTATTTT.

V usage is TRBV4-3 and J usage is TRBJ1-1; no definite D call. The germline V and J ends were trimmed by 0 bases and 3 bases, with 8 bases remaining between them. Germline loops: CDR1 LGHNA, CDR2 YSLEER. CDR3 size: 14 residues. The CDR3 spells CASSQDNRYTEAFF. CDR3 in DNA: TGCGCCAGCAGCCAAGATAACCGATACACTGAAGCTTTCTTT.

This clone was picked up one time. The chain joins TRBV11-2 to TRBJ1-2; 7 nucleotides agree with TRBD1. With 4 bases clipped from V and 4 bases from J, the junction kept 6 bases outside the gene matches. The length of the CDR3 is 14 residues. In germline, CDR1 is SGHAT, CDR2 FQNNGV. CDR3 sequence: CASSSGQTSYGYTF. The CDR3 coding sequence is TGTGCCAGCAGCTCGGGACAGACGTCCTATGGCTACACCTTC.

This chain joins TRBV18 and TRBJ2-1; 16 positions match TRBD2. Unmatched junction bases numbered 6, after V lost 3 bases and J lost 4 bases. The CDR3 is 18 amino acids. CDR1 and CDR2 (germline): KGHSH, LQKENI. The CDR3 coding sequence is TGTGCCAGCTCACCCTCCGGGACTAGCGGGGGGGTGTACAATGAGCAGTTCTTC. Translated, it gives CASSPSGTSGGVYNEQFF.

The chain is built from TRBV6-6 and TRBJ2-3; D is undetermined. The germline gives CDR1 MNHNY, CDR2 SVGAGI (reference sequence). CDR3 length: 13 amino acids. V gave up 2 bases and J gave up 4 bases, with 7 bases separating them. CDR3 coding DNA: TGTGCCAGCAGTTACCGCGGACCAGATACGCAGTATTTT. Translation gives CASSYRGPDTQYF.

As DNA, the CDR3 is TGTGCCAGCAGCTTTACAGGGACCGGTACGCAGTATTTT. This translates into CASSFTGTGTQYF. This chain uses TRBV11-2 with TRBJ2-3; a weak D match, TRBD1 (6 bases). V shed 3 bases and J shed 8 bases, with 12 bases lying between them. The CDR3 is 13 residues long. Germline CDR1 is SGHAT and CDR2 is FQNNGV.

The chain carries TRBV5-6 and TRBJ2-7, with D tentatively TRBD1 (5 bases). V lost 2 bases, J lost 2 bases, and 11 bases lay in between. The CDR3 length is 14 residues. Looked up from germline, CDR1 is SGHDT and CDR2 is YYEEEE. The CDR3 spells CASSLVTGTYEQYF. CDR3 in DNA: TGTGCCAGCAGCTTAGTCACAGGAACCTACGAGCAGTACTTC.

This clone came up once. V and J are TRBV10-3 and TRBJ2-3; either TRBD1 or TRBD2 may supply D (5 bases each). Germline values: CDR1 ENHRY, CDR2 SYGVKD. Trimming cost V 8 bases and J 1 base, with 7 bases left between them. The CDR3 runs 12 residues. For the CDR3, the DNA is TGTGCCATCGGGGGTCGCACAGATACGCAGTATTTT. Its translation is CAIGGRTDTQYF.

This clone was picked up a small number of times. This chain connects TRBV11-2 to TRBJ2-6; 10 bases map to TRBD2. The CDR3 spans 17 residues. Germline V gene lookup returns CDR1 SGHAT and CDR2 FQNNGV. V gave up 5 bases and J gave up 3 bases; unmatched junction bases: 7. The CDR3 protein is CASSHQRGGNGANVLTF. The CDR3, as DNA: TGTGCCAGCAGCCACCAGCGGGGGGGGAATGGGGCCAACGTCCTGACTTTC.

The chain couples TRBV6-1 to TRBJ2-7; 7 bases fit TRBD2. Germline CDR1 is MNHNS and CDR2 is SASEGT. The J segment lost 0 bases and the V segment lost 4 bases, leaving 6 bases of the junction unmatched. The CDR3 is made up of 15 amino acids. CDR3 region: CASSVGGFSSYEQYF. DNA of the CDR3: TGTGCCAGCAGTGTCGGGGGGTTTTCCTCCTACGAGCAGTACTTC.

This clone was observed a few times. V usage is TRBV6-1 and J usage is TRBJ2-7; D perhaps matches TRBD1 (6 bases). The CDR3 sequence is 15 residues long. V lost 10 bases, J lost 7 bases, and 26 bases lay in between. CDR1 and CDR2 from the germline V gene are MNHNS and SASEGT. The CDR3 DNA sequence: TGTGCCACTCAGTCGTCCCGAAGGCAGGGGATTGAGCAGTACTTC. Protein: CATQSSRRQGIEQYF.